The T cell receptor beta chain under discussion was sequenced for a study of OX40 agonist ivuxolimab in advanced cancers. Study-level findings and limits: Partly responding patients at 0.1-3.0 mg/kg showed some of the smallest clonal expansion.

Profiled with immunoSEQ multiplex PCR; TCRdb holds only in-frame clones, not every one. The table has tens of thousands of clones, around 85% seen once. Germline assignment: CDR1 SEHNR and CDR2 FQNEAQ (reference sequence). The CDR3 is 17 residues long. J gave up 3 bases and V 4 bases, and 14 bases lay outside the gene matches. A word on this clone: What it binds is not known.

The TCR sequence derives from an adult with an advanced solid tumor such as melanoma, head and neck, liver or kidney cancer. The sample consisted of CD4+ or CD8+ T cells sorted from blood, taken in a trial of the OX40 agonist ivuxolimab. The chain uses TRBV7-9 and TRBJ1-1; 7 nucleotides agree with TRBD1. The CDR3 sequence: CASSSLGGRQGDTEAFF. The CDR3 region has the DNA TGTGCCAGCAGCTCCCTCGGGGGAAGGCAGGGGGACACTGAAGCTTTCTTT.